Below, 11 T cell receptor beta chains from the same sample are listed, as sequenced in a study of T cells after posttransplantation cyclophosphamide. Data came from immunoSEQ multiplex PCR; TCRdb stores just in-frame clones and leaves some out. This set yields about 39,000 clones and no singletons; the top ten hold 4% to 5.5%. Sequences were obtained from PBMCs. The receptor set was obtained from a woman between 45 and 60 years old in good health and a related stem cell transplant donor.

This clone has ten or more counts. The CDR3 DNA sequence: TGTGCCCAGACAGCCACATATCCTAGACACCCAGAGAGACAGGGCTACACCTTC. Encoded protein: CAQTATYPRHPERQGYTF. The chain recombines TRBV30 with TRBJ1-2; possibly TRBD1 for D (5 bases). The CDR3 has 18 residues. CDR1 and CDR2 (germline): GTSNPN, SVGIG (reference sequence). V lost 8 bases, J lost 8 bases, and 36 bases lay in between.

This clone was recorded many times. The rearrangement links TRBV7-9 to TRBJ2-1; 7 nucleotides match TRBD1. The V gene's germline CDR1 is SEHNR and CDR2 FQNEAQ (reference sequence). The CDR3 runs to 14 residues. V was pared by 5 bases and J by 8 bases, with 9 bases of the junction left unmatched. The DNA for the CDR3 is TGTGCCAGCAGCGGAAAGACAGGGATAGATGAGCAGTTCTTC. Translated: CASSGKTGIDEQFF.

This clone was seen at least ten times. The J gene is TRBJ1-1, the V gene TRBV28; TRBD1 agrees at 7 bases. The CDR3 covers 16 residues. Looked up from germline, CDR1 is MDHEN and CDR2 is SYDVKM. With 1 base clipped from V and 2 bases from J, the junction kept 7 bases outside the gene matches. The chain's CDR3 is CASSLFTRTGNTEAFF. The CDR3 DNA sequence: TGTGCCAGCAGTTTATTTACCCGGACAGGTAACACTGAAGCTTTCTTT.

This clone was counted ten times or more. The chain carries TRBV9 and TRBJ1-1; D perhaps matches TRBD1 (5 bases). The V end lost 3 bases, the J end lost 1 base, and 7 bases lay between the germline ends. The CDR3 totals 13 residues. Germline V gene sequence: CDR1 SGDLS, CDR2 YYNGEE. The CDR3, as DNA: TGTGCCAGCAGCGGGGGGGGGAACACTGAAGCTTTCTTT. It specifies CASSGGGNTEAFF.

This clone was counted at least ten times. For the CDR3, the DNA is TGTGCCAGCAGCTTTACTGACAGTCCCAATCAGCCCCAGCATTTT. This gives the protein CASSFTDSPNQPQHF. J is TRBJ1-5 and V is TRBV9; D possibly corresponds to TRBD1 (5 bases). The germline V gene encodes CDR1 SGDLS and CDR2 YYNGEE. Trimming left V 4 bases short and J 3 bases short, with 14 bases between. This CDR3 is built from 15 residues. Full variable domain (rest looked up from reference TRBV9 and TRBJ1-5): DSGVTQTPKHLITATGQRVTLRCSPRSGDLSVYWYQQSLDQGLQFLIQYYNGEERAKGNILERFSAQQFPDLHSELNLSSLELGDSALYFCASSFTDSPNQPQHFGDGTRLSIL.

In this sample, this clone turned up a few times. At one end, the junction sequence differs from germline, possibly due to a read error. The rearrangement uses TRBV6-5 and TRBJ1-4, with D tentatively TRBD1 (5 bases). Per germline, CDR1 MNHEY and CDR2 SVGAGI. CDR3 length: 13 residues. CDR3: CASSEIVGQGGIF. CDR3 nucleotides: TGTGCCAGCAGTGAAATCGTAGGGCAGGGTGGGATTTTT.

The table lists this clone with many counts. The chain has TRBV12-5 and TRBJ1-3; tentative D call: TRBD1 (5 bases). V lost 5 bases to trimming and J lost 0 bases, with 14 bases between them. CDR1 and CDR2 from the germline V gene are LGHNT and FRNRAP. CDR3 length: 16 residues. The CDR3 region has the DNA TGTGCTAGTGGTCTGCGGACAAACCACTCTGGAAACACCATATATTTT. It is translated as CASGLRTNHSGNTIYF.

In its sample, this clone was seen many times. J is TRBJ2-4 and V is TRBV28; 9 bases map to TRBD1. Germline CDR1 MDHEN, CDR2 SYDVKM. The V segment lost 5 bases and the J segment 0 bases; nucleotides outside the gene matches: 5. This CDR3 has 16 amino acids. The CDR3 bases are TGTGCCAGCAGTCTGAGGGACAGGGTAGCCAAAAACATTCAGTACTTC. Residues: CASSLRDRVAKNIQYF.

This clone was observed at least ten times. The chain combines TRBV28 with TRBJ1-6, with D possibly TRBD1 on 6 matching bases. V was clipped by 5 bases and J by 10 bases, with 18 bases between them. The germline V gene has CDR1 MDHEN and CDR2 SYDVKM. There are 15 residues in the CDR3. As DNA, the CDR3 is TGTGCCAGCAGTCCCGTTACAGGGCTCGGATCACCCCTCCACTTT. Residues: CASSPVTGLGSPLHF.

This clone occurred a few times. The chain is built from TRBV21-1 and TRBJ2-5; the DNA was not used to check the table's D call, TRBD2. The assigned J gene may be wrong: the sequence end matches TRBJ2-7 better. TRBV21-1 is marked as a pseudogene. The CDR3 runs to 14 residues. The CDR3 region is CASSRTSGGNEQYF. The CDR3 bases are TGTGCCAGCAGCCGGACTAGCGGGGGAAACGAGCAGTACTTC.

This clone was found many times. This chain links TRBV19 with TRBJ2-3; 9 nucleotides match TRBD2. In germline, CDR1 is LNHDA, CDR2 SQIVND (reference sequence). CDR3 length equals 20 residues. The trim removed 5 bases at V and 4 bases at J, leaving 22 bases unmatched. The CDR3 is CASSVPVGRGGKGPSDTQYF. The CDR3 bases are TGTGCCAGTAGTGTCCCCGTCGGGCGGGGGGGCAAGGGTCCGTCAGATACGCAGTATTTT.